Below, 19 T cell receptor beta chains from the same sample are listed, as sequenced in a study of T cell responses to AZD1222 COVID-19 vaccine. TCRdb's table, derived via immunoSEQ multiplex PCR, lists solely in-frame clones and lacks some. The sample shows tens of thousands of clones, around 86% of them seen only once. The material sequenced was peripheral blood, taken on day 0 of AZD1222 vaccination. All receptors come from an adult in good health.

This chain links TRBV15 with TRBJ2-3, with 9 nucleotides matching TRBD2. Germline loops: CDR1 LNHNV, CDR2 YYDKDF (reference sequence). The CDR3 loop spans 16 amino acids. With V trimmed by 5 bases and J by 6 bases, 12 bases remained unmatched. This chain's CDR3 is CATSLSRGGAGDTQYF. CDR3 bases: TGTGCCACCAGCTTGTCTCGCGGGGGGGCAGGTGATACGCAGTATTTT.

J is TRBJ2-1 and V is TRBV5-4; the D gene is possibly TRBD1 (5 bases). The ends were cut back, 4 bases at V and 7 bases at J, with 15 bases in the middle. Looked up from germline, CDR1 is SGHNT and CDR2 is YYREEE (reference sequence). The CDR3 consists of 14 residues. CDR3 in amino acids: CASSPTPDSNEQFF. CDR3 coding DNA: TGTGCCAGCAGCCCTACCCCCGACAGTAATGAGCAGTTCTTC.

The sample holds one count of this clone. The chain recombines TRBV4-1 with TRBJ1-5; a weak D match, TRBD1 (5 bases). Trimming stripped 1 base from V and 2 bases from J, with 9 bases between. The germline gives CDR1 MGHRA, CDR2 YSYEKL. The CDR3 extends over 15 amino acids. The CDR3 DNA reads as TGCGCCAGCAGCCAAGGGGGGGAAGGCAATCAGCCCCAGCATTTT. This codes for CASSQGGEGNQPQHF.

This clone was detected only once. CDR3 residues: CASRYRGQNTGELFF. In DNA form, the CDR3 reads TGTGCCAGTCGATACAGGGGGCAGAACACCGGGGAGCTGTTTTTT. The chain joins TRBV19 to TRBJ2-2; 9 nucleotides agree with TRBD1. Germline values: CDR1 LNHDA, CDR2 SQIVND (reference sequence). This CDR3 spans 15 amino acids. V dropped 8 bases and J dropped 1; count of bases not matched to a gene: 5.

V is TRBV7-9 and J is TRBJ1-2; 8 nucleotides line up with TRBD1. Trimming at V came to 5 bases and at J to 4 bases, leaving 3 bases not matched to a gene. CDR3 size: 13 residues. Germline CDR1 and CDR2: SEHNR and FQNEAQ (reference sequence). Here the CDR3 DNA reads TGTGCCAGCAGCGCCGGGACAGGCTATGGCTACACCTTC. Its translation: CASSAGTGYGYTF.

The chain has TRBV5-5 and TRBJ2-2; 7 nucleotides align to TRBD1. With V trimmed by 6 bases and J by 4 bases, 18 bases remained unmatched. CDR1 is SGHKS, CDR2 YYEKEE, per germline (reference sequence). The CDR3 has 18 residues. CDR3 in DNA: TGTGCCAGCACCCTGCTTACAGGGGCCGGTTTGGGCACCGGGGAGCTGTTTTTT. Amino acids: CASTLLTGAGLGTGELFF.

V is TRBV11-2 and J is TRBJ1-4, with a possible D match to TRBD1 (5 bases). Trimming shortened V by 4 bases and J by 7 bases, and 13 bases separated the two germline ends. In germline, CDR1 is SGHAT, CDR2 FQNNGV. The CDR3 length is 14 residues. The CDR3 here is CASSSGLRGEKLFF. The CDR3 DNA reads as TGTGCCAGCAGCTCGGGCCTAAGGGGTGAAAAACTGTTTTTT.

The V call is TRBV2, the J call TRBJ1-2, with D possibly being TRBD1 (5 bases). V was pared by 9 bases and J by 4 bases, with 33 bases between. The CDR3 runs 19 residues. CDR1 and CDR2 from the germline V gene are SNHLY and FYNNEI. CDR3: CASTGPLPGRIPLIYGYTF. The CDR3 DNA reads TGTGCCAGTACGGGGCCTTTACCGGGACGGATACCACTAATCTATGGCTACACCTTC.

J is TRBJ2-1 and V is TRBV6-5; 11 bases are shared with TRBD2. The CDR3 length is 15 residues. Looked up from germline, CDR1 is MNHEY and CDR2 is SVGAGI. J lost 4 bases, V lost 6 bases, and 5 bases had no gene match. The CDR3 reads CASRDTSGGYNEQFF. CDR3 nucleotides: TGTGCCAGCAGAGATACTAGCGGGGGTTACAATGAGCAGTTCTTC.

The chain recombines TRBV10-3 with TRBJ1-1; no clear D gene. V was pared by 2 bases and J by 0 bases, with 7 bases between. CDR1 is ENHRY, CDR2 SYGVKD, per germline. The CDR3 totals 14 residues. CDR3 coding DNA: TGTGCCATCAGTGAGGGGTTGATGAACACTGAAGCTTTCTTT. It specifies CAISEGLMNTEAFF.

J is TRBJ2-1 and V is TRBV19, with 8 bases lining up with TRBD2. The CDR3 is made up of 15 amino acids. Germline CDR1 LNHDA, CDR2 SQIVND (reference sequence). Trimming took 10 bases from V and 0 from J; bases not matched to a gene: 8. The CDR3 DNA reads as TGTGCCACGTCCGGGAGGGGAGGCTCCTACAATGAGCAGTTCTTC. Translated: CATSGRGGSYNEQFF.

The CDR3 nucleotides are TGTGCCACCGGGACAGCCTACGAGCAGTACTTC. Translated: CATGTAYEQYF. The gene calls are TRBV19 and TRBJ2-7; 7 bases agree with TRBD1. Germline CDR1 LNHDA, CDR2 SQIVND (reference sequence). The CDR3 has 11 amino acids. V dropped 10 bases and J dropped 2; count of bases not matched to a gene: 2.

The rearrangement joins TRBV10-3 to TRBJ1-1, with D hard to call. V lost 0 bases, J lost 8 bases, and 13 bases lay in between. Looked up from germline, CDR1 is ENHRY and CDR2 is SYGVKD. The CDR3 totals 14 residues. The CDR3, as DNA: TGTGCCATCAGTGAGTCATTTGAGGGCTCCGAAGCTTTCTTT. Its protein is CAISESFEGSEAFF.

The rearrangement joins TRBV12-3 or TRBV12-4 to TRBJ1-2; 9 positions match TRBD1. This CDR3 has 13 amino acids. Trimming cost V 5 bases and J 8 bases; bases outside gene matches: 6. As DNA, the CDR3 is TGTGCCAGCAGTCTAACAGGGGGCTGGGGCTACACCTTC. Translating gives CASSLTGGWGYTF.

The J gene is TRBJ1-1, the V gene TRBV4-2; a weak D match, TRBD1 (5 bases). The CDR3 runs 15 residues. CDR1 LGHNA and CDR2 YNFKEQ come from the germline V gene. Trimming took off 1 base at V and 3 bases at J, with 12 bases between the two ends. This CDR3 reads CASSQAQGIDTEAFF. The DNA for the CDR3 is TGTGCCAGCAGCCAAGCGCAGGGCATTGACACTGAAGCTTTCTTT.

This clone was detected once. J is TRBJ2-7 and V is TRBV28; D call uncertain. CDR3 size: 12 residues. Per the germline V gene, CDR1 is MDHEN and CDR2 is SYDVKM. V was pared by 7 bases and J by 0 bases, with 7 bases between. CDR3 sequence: CASNPSSYEQYF. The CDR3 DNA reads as TGTGCCAGCAACCCCAGCTCCTACGAGCAGTACTTC.

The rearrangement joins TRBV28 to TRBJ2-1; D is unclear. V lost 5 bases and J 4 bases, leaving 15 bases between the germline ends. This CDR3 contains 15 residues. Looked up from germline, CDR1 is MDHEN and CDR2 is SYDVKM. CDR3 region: CASSDRKAIYNEQFF. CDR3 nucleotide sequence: TGTGCCAGCAGTGACCGGAAGGCTATATACAATGAGCAGTTCTTC.

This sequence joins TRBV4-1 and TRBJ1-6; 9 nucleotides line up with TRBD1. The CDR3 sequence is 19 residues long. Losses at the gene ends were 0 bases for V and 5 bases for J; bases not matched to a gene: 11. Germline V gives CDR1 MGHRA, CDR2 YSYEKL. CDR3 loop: CASSQDPGQGLVHNSPLHF. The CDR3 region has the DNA TGCGCCAGCAGCCAAGATCCCGGACAGGGGTTGGTGCATAATTCACCCCTCCACTTT.

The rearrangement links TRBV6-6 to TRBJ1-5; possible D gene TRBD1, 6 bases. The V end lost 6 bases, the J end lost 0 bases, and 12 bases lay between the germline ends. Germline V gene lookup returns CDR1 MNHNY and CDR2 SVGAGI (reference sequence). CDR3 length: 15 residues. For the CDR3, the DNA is TGTGCCAGCAGCCTAGCAGGGGATAGCAATCAGCCCCAGCATTTT. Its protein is CASSLAGDSNQPQHF.